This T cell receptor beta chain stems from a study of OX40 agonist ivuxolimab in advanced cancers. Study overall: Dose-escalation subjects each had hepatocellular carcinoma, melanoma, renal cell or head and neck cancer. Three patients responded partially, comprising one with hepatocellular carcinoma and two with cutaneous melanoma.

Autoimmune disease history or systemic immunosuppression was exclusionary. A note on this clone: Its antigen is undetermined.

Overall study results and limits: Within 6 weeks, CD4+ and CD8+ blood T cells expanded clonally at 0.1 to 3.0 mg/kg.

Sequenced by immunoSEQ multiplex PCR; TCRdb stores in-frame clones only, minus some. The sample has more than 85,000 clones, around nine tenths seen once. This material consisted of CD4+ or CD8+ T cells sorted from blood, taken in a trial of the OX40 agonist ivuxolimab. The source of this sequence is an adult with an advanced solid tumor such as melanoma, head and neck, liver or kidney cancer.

Here the CDR3 reads CASSSNPDYYGYTF. The CDR3 bases are TGTGCCAGCAGCTCCAACCCGGACTACTATGGCTACACCTTC. The genes are TRBV7-9 and TRBJ1-2; D gene uncertain. This CDR3 is 14 amino acids long. Germline V gives CDR1 SEHNR, CDR2 FQNEAQ (reference sequence). V was pared by 4 bases and J by 3 bases, with 12 bases between.